This TCR beta chain was profiled in a study of a mutant IDH1 vaccine in newly diagnosed glioma (dated by TCRdb to about 2021). General notes on the study: Patients received eight vaccinations in weeks 1, 3, 5, 7, 11, 15, 19 and 23, corresponding to visits V03 through V10. In the chemotherapy-containing groups, vaccination started alongside temozolomide cycles, whereas in patients who had radiotherapy alone it started 4-6 weeks after radiotherapy. Before enrollment, patients had received standard therapy of radiotherapy alone, temozolomide alone, or radiochemotherapy with temozolomide; most received the combination. Of the 25 to 40 patients who were treated, 62.5% were male and roughly 40% were female, and the mean age was roughly 40 years. For exploratory analyses, longitudinal TCRB deep sequencing was carried out in more than 20 treated patients wherever samples were available. Peripheral blood was drawn at six visits: V03 (baseline), V05, V07, V10, V12 and V13.

Overall study results and their limits: Immune responses induced by the vaccine were seen in approximately 93% of patients across multiple MHC alleles. Changes in the top peripheral T cell clonotypes picked up by TCRB sequencing did not appear to be linked to pseudoprogression. Selection of PBMC samples for TCRB deep sequencing was based on availability. It was noted by the authors that analyses of patient blood samples could not be reproduced owing to sample limitations.

This clone was counted between two and nine times. Which antigen it targets is not known. Nothing much larger sits one base from this clone, and base qualities are not available. Library construction relied on the immunoSEQ multiplex PCR assay. Rearranged TCR beta chain sequences were amplified with the hsTCRB Kit following the manufacturer's protocol. An Illumina MiSeq was used to sequence the TCRB libraries. The paper's processing steps were these. The proprietary platform of the kit vendor was used for demultiplexing, trimming and gene mapping. Sourced from immuneACCESS, this table was stored by TCRdb with only in-frame sequences that have V and J called. A share of the clones is absent; for the studies checked, an unresolved V gene accounts for under half, and the remainder has no known explanation. The DNA gave D and trimming, while V, J and clone size come from that table. For this sample the table gives fewer than 30,000 clones, of which around 77% were detected only once. The ten largest clonotypes hold approximately 9.5% of the sample.

The sample's time point label, decoded: week 11, during vaccination. A 20-mer mutant IDH1 peptide at 300 micrograms in Montanide made up each vaccine dose, which was injected subcutaneously together with topical imiquimod. All donors had newly diagnosed IDH1-mutant astrocytomas of WHO grade 3 or 4 that showed loss of nuclear ATRX. The samples were drawn from NOA16, a multicentre, single-arm, open-label phase I trial in Germany that tested a mutant IDH1 peptide vaccine in humans for the first time. Genomic DNA for TCRB sequencing was isolated from EDTA blood with the DNeasy Blood and Tissue Kit. Here the sequenced sample was PBMCs, taken from a glioma patient whose treatment included an IDH1 peptide vaccine. The sequence was obtained from a woman under 30 with glioma.

The nucleotide sequence reads TGTGCCAGTAGTATCGCGATGGCCAATGAGCAGTTCTTC. It is translated as CASSIAMANEQFF. Recombination connected TRBV19 to TRBJ2-1, with the identity of the D gene unclear. The germline V gene (reference sequence) supplies CDR1 LNHDA and CDR2 SQIVND. Inclusive of the bounding cysteine and phenylalanine, the CDR3 is 13 residues long. The DNA shown is the 39-base CDR3, in frame from base 1. The junction shows trimming of 3 bases on V and 6 bases on J, plus 9 bases between the germline ends.